The source of this TCR beta chain is a study of PD-1 blockade in classical Hodgkin lymphoma. Study as a whole: Every 2 weeks, patients had 3 mg/kg nivolumab intravenously.

Findings and limits, study-wide: Newly diagnosed patients had baseline TCR diversity that was reportedly lower than that of healthy donors.

This clone was observed a handful of times. Its specificity is unknown. Data came from immunoSEQ multiplex PCR; TCRdb stores just in-frame clones and leaves some out. The data contain roughly 9,000 clones, around 79% of them singletons. Germline loops: CDR1 MNHEY, CDR2 SVGAGI. J lost 4 bases, V lost 2 bases, and 1 base had no gene match. CDR3 length: 13 residues. As to time point: cycle 4 day 1 (C4D1), after 6 weeks of nivolumab. Brentuximab vedotin exposure varied among the patients, all of whom had relapsed after autologous stem cell transplantation. Magnetic negative selection was used to purify CD4+ T cells from thawed PBMCs.

This material consisted of CD4+ T cells from blood, taken before the fourth cycle of nivolumab. The origin of this receptor is a human donor with classical Hodgkin lymphoma. The chain recombines TRBV6-5 with TRBJ1-2; 7 nucleotides agree with TRBD1. The chain's CDR3 is CASSYQGVYGYTF. The DNA for the CDR3 is TGTGCCAGCAGTTACCAGGGGGTCTATGGCTACACCTTC.